These 24 T cell receptor beta chains were all obtained from the same sample, sequenced in a study of T-cell memory formation after mild COVID-19. TCRdb itself ran the 5' RACE reads through MiXCR, one entry per CDR3 protein. The table has 250,000 to 400,000 distinct CDR3 sequences, about 13% seen once; the top ten hold around 23%. The sample taken for sequencing was PBMCs or a T cell subset sorted from them (not recorded which). These receptor sequences come from a young man who had mild COVID-19 (a few samples of this study predate the infection). Cell type and time point are not known.

The rearrangement links TRBV12-3 or TRBV12-4 to TRBJ2-7; 10 nucleotides agree with TRBD2. V gave up 3 bases and J gave up 8 bases; unmatched junction bases: 7. The CDR3 runs to 14 residues. CDR3 DNA: TGTGCCAGCAGTTTCGGACTAGCGGCAATCAAGCAGTACTTC. Its translation is CASSFGLAAIKQYF.

The chain couples TRBV29-1 to TRBJ1-2, with TRBD1 as a possible D gene (5 bases). The CDR3 length is 13 residues. The germline V gene encodes CDR1 SQVTM and CDR2 ANQGSEA. V was clipped by 8 bases and J by 8 bases, with 21 bases between them. CDR3 bases: TGCAGCTTCGCCTCGACCCACGAGGGGGGCTACACCTTC. Encoded protein: CSFASTHEGGYTF.

The chain carries TRBV6-1 and TRBJ1-6, with D uncertain. The germline V gene encodes CDR1 MNHNS and CDR2 SASEGT. This CDR3 contains 13 residues. V was clipped by 0 bases and J by 7 bases, with 4 bases between them. CDR3: CASSEAGNSPLHF. The CDR3 DNA reads TGTGCCAGCAGTGAAGCCGGCAATTCACCCCTCCACTTT.

Only a few counts were recorded for this clonotype. V is TRBV18 and J is TRBJ2-5; D might be TRBD1 (6 bases). Germline lookup yields CDR1 KGHSH and CDR2 LQKENI. V was shortened by 1 base and J by 3 bases, with 12 bases between the two germline ends. This CDR3 comprises 15 residues. The CDR3 nucleotides are TGTGCCAGCTCACCACTTGGGGACAATAAAGAGACCCAGTACTTC. As protein: CASSPLGDNKETQYF.

V gene TRBV20-1 combines with J gene TRBJ2-1, with 8 bases lining up with TRBD2. Trimming took 0 bases from V and 4 from J; bases not matched to a gene: 2. Germline V gene sequence: CDR1 DFQATT, CDR2 SNEGSKA (reference sequence). The length of the CDR3 is 14 residues. Written as DNA, the CDR3 is TGCAGTGCTAGAGACAGCGGGGGTTACAATGAGCAGTTCTTC. Amino acids: CSARDSGGYNEQFF.

This clonotype has ten or more counts. The rearrangement uses TRBV6-1 and TRBJ2-7; D gene uncertain. The CDR3 contains 13 residues. Between the trimmed V and J ends, which lost 1 base and 3 bases, there was a span of 7 bases. Germline CDR1 and CDR2: MNHNS and SASEGT. The CDR3 region is CASSEGDLYEQYF. The CDR3, as DNA: TGTGCCAGCAGTGAAGGAGACCTCTACGAGCAGTACTTC.

This clonotype was observed once. The J gene is TRBJ2-3, the V gene TRBV18, with D tentatively TRBD1 (6 bases). The J call could be wrong; TRBJ1-5 is a better fit for the DNA end. The CDR3 is made up of 18 amino acids. Germline V CDR1 and CDR2: KGHSH, LQKENI. The CDR3 DNA reads as TGTGCCAGCTCACCACTCGCACTTAGCGGGGGGGCCACAGATACGCAGCATTTT. Its protein is CASSPLALSGGATDTQHF.

This chain links TRBV10-3 with TRBJ2-1; D possibly matches TRBD1 or TRBD2 (5 bases each). V dropped 4 bases and J dropped 0 bases, with 10 bases sitting between them. In germline, CDR1 is ENHRY, CDR2 SYGVKD. This CDR3 contains 15 residues. CDR3 loop: CAISVRGSSYNEQFF. In nucleotides, the CDR3 is TGTGCCATCAGTGTCCGGGGCAGCTCCTACAATGAGCAGTTCTTC.

This clonotype was observed many times. The chain combines TRBV5-1 with TRBJ2-1; a possible D gene is TRBD2 (5 bases). This CDR3 region has 14 residues. Germline loops: CDR1 SGHRS, CDR2 YFSETQ. The V gene lost 0 bases and the J gene lost 9 bases, with 13 bases spanning the gap. CDR3 in amino acids: CASSLGPFAGEQFF. Here the CDR3 DNA reads TGCGCCAGCAGCTTGGGTCCTTTCGCGGGTGAGCAGTTCTTC.

This clonotype was picked up a small number of times. The chain links TRBV4-3 to TRBJ1-2, with D possibly matching TRBD1 (5 bases). Trimming stripped 3 bases from V and 4 bases from J, with 15 bases between. Germline V gene lookup returns CDR1 LGHNA and CDR2 YSLEER. This CDR3 is 15 amino acids long. The CDR3 nucleotides are TGCGCCAGCAGCCAGGGGGAAGGGGTCGGCTATGGCTACACCTTC. Protein: CASSQGEGVGYGYTF.

This clonotype was observed once. The rearrangement links TRBV5-5 to TRBJ2-1; 7 bases agree with TRBD1. CDR3 size: 15 residues. Per germline, CDR1 SGHKS and CDR2 YYEKEE (reference sequence). Unmatched junction bases numbered 4, after V lost 0 bases and J lost 4 bases. The DNA for the CDR3 is TGTGCCAGCAGCTTGGTTTCGGGACAGTACAATGAGCAGTTCTTC. Amino acid sequence: CASSLVSGQYNEQFF. Full variable domain (rest looked up from reference TRBV5-5 and TRBJ2-1): DAGVTQSPTHLIKTRGQQVTLRCSPISGHKSVSWYQQVLGQGPQFIFQYYEKEERGRGNFPDRFSARQFPNYSSELNVNALLLGDSALYLCASSLVSGQYNEQFFGPGTRLTVL.

This clonotype came up a few times. The chain carries TRBV20-1 and TRBJ1-6, with D possibly being TRBD1 (6 bases). Trimming pared 3 bases from V and 8 bases from J, leaving 20 bases between. CDR3 size: 16 residues. Germline CDR1 and CDR2: DFQATT and SNEGSKA (reference sequence). This CDR3 reads CSARASPGTLDSPLHF. For the CDR3, the DNA is TGCAGTGCTAGGGCCAGTCCCGGGACACTAGATTCACCCCTCCACTTT.

The chain combines TRBV20-1 with TRBJ2-1, with TRBD1 identical over 7 bases. Per the germline V gene, CDR1 is DFQATT and CDR2 is SNEGSKA (reference sequence). CDR3 length: 15 amino acids. The V segment lost 1 base and the J segment 1 base; nucleotides outside the gene matches: 4. CDR3 nucleotides: TGCAGTGCTAGAGTGGGACAGAATTCCTACAATGAGCAGTTCTTC. It is translated as CSARVGQNSYNEQFF.

This clonotype has more than one count but fewer than ten. The rearrangement links TRBV20-1 to TRBJ1-1, with a weak D call TRBD1 (5 bases). Germline CDR1 DFQATT, CDR2 SNEGSKA (reference sequence). V was shortened by 6 bases and J by 0 bases, with 11 bases between the two germline ends. The CDR3 loop spans 13 amino acids. Here the CDR3 reads CSAGRGMNTEAFF. The CDR3 DNA reads TGCAGTGCAGGCCGGGGGATGAACACTGAAGCTTTCTTT.

This clonotype was observed a few times. This rearrangement joins TRBV19 to TRBJ1-5; D may be TRBD1 (6 bases). From germline, CDR1 is LNHDA and CDR2 SQIVND (reference sequence). The CDR3 runs to 15 residues. V lost 6 bases, J lost 7 bases, and 19 bases lay in between. In DNA, the CDR3 is TGTGCCAGTAGCCGTGACATCCAGGGGTTCCAGCCCCAGCATTTT. It specifies CASSRDIQGFQPQHF.

Only a few counts were recorded for this clonotype. The V and J genes are TRBV6-5 and TRBJ1-1, with D tentatively TRBD1 (6 bases). The CDR3 runs 14 residues. Trimming left V 2 bases short and J 13 bases short, with 20 bases between. Germline CDR1 and CDR2: MNHEY and SVGAGI. In DNA, the CDR3 is TGTGCCAGCAGTTACCGTCAGACAGGAGAAGAGTGTTTCTTT. This codes for CASSYRQTGEECFF.

This clonotype was counted between two and nine times. The rearrangement uses TRBV9 and TRBJ1-5, with D possibly TRBD1 on 5 matching bases. The CDR3 loop spans 15 amino acids. V shed 0 bases and J shed 0 bases, with 7 bases lying between them. Per germline, CDR1 SGDLS and CDR2 YYNGEE. CDR3 in DNA: TGTGCCAGCAGCGTAGGAGGGGATAGCAATCAGCCCCAGCATTTT. Residues: CASSVGGDSNQPQHF. The variable domain in full, with the rest retrieved from reference TRBV9 and TRBJ1-5, is DSGVTQTPKHLITATGQRVTLRCSPRSGDLSVYWYQQSLDQGLQFLIQYYNGEERAKGNILERFSAQQFPDLHSELNLSSLELGDSALYFCASSVGGDSNQPQHFGDGTRLSIL.

This clonotype was seen only a few times. The chain has TRBV10-3 and TRBJ1-3; 8 nucleotides match TRBD1. The CDR3 contains 14 residues. The junction had 3 bases not matched to a gene; V was cut back by 6 bases and J by 2 bases. Germline assignment: CDR1 ENHRY and CDR2 SYGVKD. CDR3 nucleotide sequence: TGTGCCATCAGCGCGGACAGGGCTGGAAACACCATATATTTT. It codes for CAISADRAGNTIYF.

This clonotype was detected a few times. The V and J genes are TRBV20-1 and TRBJ2-4; 7 positions agree with TRBD2. This CDR3 spans 13 amino acids. J was trimmed by 4 bases and V by 5 bases; bases with no gene match: 5. Germline-derived CDR1 and CDR2 are DFQATT and SNEGSKA (reference sequence). CDR3 bases: TGCAGTGCTCGCGGGGGAGGGAAAAACATTCAGTACTTC. Translation gives CSARGGGKNIQYF.

CDR3 in DNA: TGTGCCAGCAGTTTACTGGGACGGGACAGGGCCACCTACGAGCAGTACTTC. Translating gives CASSLLGRDRATYEQYF. The V call is TRBV12-3 or TRBV12-4, the J call TRBJ2-7; 9 positions match TRBD1. The V gene end was trimmed by 2 bases and the J gene end by 2 bases; junction bases not matched to a gene: 10. The CDR3 runs to 17 residues.

At least ten counts were recorded for this clonotype. V usage is TRBV11-3 and J usage is TRBJ2-2; D remains unclear. With 4 bases removed from V and 7 bases from J, the gap between germline ends came to 7 bases. The length of the CDR3 is 12 residues. CDR1 and CDR2 (germline): SGHNT, YENEEA. The CDR3 region has the DNA TGTGCCAGCAGCTCCCCGATCGGGGAGCTGTTTTTT. It translates to CASSSPIGELFF.

The CDR3 reads CATSGSPNTEAFF. CDR3 nucleotide sequence: TGTGCCACGTCGGGATCCCCAAACACTGAAGCTTTCTTT. The gene calls are TRBV28 and TRBJ1-1; D remains ambiguous. The CDR3 covers 13 residues. Trimming shortened V by 10 bases and J by 2 bases, and 14 bases separated the two germline ends. Germline CDR1 reads MDHEN; CDR2 reads SYDVKM. The variable domain in full, completed from reference TRBV28 and TRBJ1-1, reads DVKVTQSSRYLVKRTGEKVFLECVQDMDHENMFWYRQDPGLGLRLIYFSYDVKMKEKGDIPEGYSVSREKKERFSLILESASTNQTSMYLCATSGSPNTEAFFGQGTRLTVV.

The V gene is TRBV7-7, the J gene TRBJ2-5; TRBD1 matches 10 bases. V lost 5 bases and J lost 1; bases outside the gene matches: 7. Germline CDR1 SSHAT, CDR2 FNYEAQ (reference sequence). The CDR3 extends over 16 amino acids. The CDR3 loop reads CASSLAGTGVQETQYF. CDR3 DNA: TGTGCCAGCAGCCTCGCCGGGACAGGGGTCCAAGAGACCCAGTACTTC.

This clonotype showed up just a few times. This chain uses TRBV27 with TRBJ1-2; the match to TRBD1 covers 7 bases. Germline V gene data show CDR1 as MNHEY and CDR2 as SMNVEV (reference sequence). V shed 2 bases and J 7 bases; nucleotides not matched to a gene: 10. The CDR3 is made up of 15 amino acids. The CDR3 DNA follows: TGTGCCAGCAGTTTAGTGAGCGGACAGGTTTTTGGCTACACCTTC. It encodes CASSLVSGQVFGYTF.